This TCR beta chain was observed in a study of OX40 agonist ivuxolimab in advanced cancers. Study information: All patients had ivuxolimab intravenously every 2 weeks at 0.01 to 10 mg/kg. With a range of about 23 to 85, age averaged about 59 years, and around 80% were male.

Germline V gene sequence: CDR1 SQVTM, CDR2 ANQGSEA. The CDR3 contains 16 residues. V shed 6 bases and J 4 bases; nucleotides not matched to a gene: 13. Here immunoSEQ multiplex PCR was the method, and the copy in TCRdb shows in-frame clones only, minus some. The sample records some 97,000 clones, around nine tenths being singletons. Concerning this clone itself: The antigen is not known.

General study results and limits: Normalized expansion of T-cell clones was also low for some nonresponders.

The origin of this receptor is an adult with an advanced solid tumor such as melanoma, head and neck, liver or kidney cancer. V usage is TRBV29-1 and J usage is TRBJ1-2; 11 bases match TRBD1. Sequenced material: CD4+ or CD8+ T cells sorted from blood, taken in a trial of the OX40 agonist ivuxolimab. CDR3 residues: CSVSGAQGQGVYGYTF. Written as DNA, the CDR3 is TGCAGCGTGTCCGGGGCCCAGGGACAGGGGGTCTATGGCTACACCTTC.